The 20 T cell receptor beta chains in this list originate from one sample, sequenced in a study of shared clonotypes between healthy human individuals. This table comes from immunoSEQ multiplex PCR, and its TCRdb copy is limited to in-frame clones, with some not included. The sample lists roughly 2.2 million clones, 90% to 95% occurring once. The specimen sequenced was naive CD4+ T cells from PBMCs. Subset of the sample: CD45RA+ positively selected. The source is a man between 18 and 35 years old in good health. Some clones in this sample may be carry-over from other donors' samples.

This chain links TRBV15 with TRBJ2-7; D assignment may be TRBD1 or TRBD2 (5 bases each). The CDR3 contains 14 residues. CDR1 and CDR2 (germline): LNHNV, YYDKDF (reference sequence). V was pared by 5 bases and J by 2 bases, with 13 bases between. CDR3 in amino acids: CATSLGTDTYEQYF. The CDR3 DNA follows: TGTGCCACCAGCCTAGGGACGGACACCTACGAGCAGTACTTC.

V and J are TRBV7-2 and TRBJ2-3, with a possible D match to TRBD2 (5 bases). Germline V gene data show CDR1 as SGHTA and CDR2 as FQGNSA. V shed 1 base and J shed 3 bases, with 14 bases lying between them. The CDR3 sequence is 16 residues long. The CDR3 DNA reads TGTGCCAGCAGCTTAGTTGGGCGGGCCGCAACAGATACGCAGTATTTT. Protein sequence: CASSLVGRAATDTQYF.

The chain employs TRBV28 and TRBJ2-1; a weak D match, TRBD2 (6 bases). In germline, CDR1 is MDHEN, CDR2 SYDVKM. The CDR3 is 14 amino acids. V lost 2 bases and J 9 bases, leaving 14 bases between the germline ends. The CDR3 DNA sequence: TGTGCCAGCAGTTTAACGGCGGGGTGGAGTGAGCAGTTCTTC. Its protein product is CASSLTAGWSEQFF.

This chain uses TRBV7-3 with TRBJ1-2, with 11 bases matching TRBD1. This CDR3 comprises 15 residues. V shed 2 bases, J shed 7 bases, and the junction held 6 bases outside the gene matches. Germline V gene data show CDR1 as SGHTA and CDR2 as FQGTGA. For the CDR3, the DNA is TGTGCCAGCAGCTTAGCCGGGACAGGGGGGTCTGGCTACACCTTC. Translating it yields CASSLAGTGGSGYTF.

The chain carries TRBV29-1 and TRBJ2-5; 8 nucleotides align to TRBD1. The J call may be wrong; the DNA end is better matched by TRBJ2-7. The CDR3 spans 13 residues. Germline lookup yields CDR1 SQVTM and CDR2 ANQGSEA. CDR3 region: CSVGRTGNYEQYF. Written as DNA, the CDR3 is TGCAGCGTTGGGAGGACAGGGAACTACGAGCAGTACTTC.

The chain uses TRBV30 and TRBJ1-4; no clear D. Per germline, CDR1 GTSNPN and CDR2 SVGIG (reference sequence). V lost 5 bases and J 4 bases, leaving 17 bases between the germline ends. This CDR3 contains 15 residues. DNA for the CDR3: TGTGCCTGGCGCCCGTTGGGTAGCAGTAATGAAAAACTGTTTTTT. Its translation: CAWRPLGSSNEKLFF.

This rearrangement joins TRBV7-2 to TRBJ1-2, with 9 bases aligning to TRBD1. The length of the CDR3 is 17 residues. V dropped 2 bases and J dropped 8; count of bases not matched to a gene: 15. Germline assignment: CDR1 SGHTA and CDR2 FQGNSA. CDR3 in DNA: TGTGCCAGCAGCTTAAATATCGCGACAGGGGGTCCGGGCGGCTACACCTTC. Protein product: CASSLNIATGGPGGYTF.

The CDR3, as DNA: TGTGCCAGCAGCTTGGATCTAGCGGGAGAGGCAGATACGCAGTATTTT. This gives the protein CASSLDLAGEADTQYF. This chain links TRBV5-4 with TRBJ2-3; 10 bases line up with TRBD2. V was pared by 0 bases and J by 4 bases, with 5 bases of the junction left unmatched. Germline V gene lookup returns CDR1 SGHNT and CDR2 YYREEE (reference sequence). The CDR3 has 16 residues.

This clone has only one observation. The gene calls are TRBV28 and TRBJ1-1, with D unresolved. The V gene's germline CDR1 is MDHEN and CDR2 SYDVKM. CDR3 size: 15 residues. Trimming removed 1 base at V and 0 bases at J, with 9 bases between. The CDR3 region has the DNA TGTGCCAGCAGTTTATACGACACTCTGAACACTGAAGCTTTCTTT. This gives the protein CASSLYDTLNTEAFF. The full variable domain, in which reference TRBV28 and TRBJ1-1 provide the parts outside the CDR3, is DVKVTQSSRYLVKRTGEKVFLECVQDMDHENMFWYRQDPGLGLRLIYFSYDVKMKEKGDIPEGYSVSREKKERFSLILESASTNQTSMYLCASSLYDTLNTEAFFGQGTRLTVV.

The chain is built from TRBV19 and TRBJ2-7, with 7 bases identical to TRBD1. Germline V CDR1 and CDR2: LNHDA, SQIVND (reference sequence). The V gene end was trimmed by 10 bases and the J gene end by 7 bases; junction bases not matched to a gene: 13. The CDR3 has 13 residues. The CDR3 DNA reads TGTGCCACTAGAAAACAGGGGAGTGGAGAGCAGTACTTC. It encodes CATRKQGSGEQYF.

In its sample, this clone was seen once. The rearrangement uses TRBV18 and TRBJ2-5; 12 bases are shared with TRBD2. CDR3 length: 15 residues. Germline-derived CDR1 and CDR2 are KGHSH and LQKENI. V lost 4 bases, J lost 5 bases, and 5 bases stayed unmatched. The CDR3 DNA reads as TGTGCCAGCTCACAGACTAGCGGGAGTCGGGAGACCCAGTACTTC. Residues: CASSQTSGSRETQYF.

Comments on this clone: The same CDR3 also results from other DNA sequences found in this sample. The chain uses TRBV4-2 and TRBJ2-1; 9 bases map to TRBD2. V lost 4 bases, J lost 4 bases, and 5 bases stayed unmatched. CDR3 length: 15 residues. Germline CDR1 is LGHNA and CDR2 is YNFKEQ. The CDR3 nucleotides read TGTGCCAGCAGCCGCCGACTAGCGGATTACAATGAGCAGTTCTTC. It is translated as CASSRRLADYNEQFF.

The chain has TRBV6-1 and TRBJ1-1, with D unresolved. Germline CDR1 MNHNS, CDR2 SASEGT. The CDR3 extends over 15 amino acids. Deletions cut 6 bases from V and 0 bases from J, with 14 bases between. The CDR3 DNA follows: TGTGCCAGCAGGGTGTCAGGACTTATGAACACTGAAGCTTTCTTT. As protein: CASRVSGLMNTEAFF.

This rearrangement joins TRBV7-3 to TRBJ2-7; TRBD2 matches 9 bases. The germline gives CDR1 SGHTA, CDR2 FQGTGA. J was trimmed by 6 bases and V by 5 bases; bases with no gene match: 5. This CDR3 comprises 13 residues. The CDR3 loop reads CASSALAGREQYF. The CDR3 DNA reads TGTGCCAGCAGCGCCCTAGCGGGACGCGAGCAGTACTTC.

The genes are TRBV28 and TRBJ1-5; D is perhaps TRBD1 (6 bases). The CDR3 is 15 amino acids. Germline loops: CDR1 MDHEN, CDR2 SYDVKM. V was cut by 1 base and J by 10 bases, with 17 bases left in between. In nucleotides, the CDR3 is TGTGCCAGCAGTTTATCCTCCCCAGGGGTCCAACCCCAGCATTTT. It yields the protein CASSLSSPGVQPQHF.

CDR3 sequence reads: CASSLADRALNTEAFF. CDR3 nucleotide sequence: TGCGCCAGCAGCTTGGCCGACAGGGCCCTGAACACTGAAGCTTTCTTT. The gene calls are TRBV5-1 and TRBJ1-1; 7 nucleotides agree with TRBD1. The CDR3 has 16 residues. Unmatched junction bases numbered 5, after V lost 0 bases and J lost 0 bases. Germline CDR1 and CDR2: SGHRS and YFSETQ.

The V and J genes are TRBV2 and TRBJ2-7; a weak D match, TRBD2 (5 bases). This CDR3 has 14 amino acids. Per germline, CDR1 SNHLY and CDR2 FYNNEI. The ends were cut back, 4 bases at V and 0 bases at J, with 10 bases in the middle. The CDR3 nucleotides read TGTGCCAGCAGTGTGGCGGGTCCCTCCTACGAGCAGTACTTC. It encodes CASSVAGPSYEQYF.

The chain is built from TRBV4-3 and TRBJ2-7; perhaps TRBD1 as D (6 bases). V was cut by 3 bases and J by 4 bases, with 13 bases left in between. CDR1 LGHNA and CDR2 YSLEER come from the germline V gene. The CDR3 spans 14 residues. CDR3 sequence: CASSHNTGFYEQYF. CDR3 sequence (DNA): TGCGCCAGCAGCCACAATACAGGGTTTTACGAGCAGTACTTC.

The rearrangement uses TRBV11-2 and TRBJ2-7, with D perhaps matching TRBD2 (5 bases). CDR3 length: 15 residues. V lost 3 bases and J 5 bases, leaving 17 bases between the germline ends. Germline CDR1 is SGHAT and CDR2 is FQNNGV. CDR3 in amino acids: CASSFPLLGAHEQYF. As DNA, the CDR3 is TGTGCCAGCAGCTTCCCACTCTTGGGAGCCCACGAGCAGTACTTC.

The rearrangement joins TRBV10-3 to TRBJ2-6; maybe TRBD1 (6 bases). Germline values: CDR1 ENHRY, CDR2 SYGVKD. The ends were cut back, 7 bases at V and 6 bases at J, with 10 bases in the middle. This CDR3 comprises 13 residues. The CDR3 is CAITRDKANVLTF. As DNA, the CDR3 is TGTGCCATCACCAGGGACAAGGCCAACGTCCTGACTTTC.